A single sample gave rise to the 14 T cell receptor beta chains below, sequenced in a study of cytomegalovirus exposure and HLA in healthy donors. The PCR had 60 Vbeta and 13 Jbeta primers. Clones were read by immunoSEQ multiplex PCR, and TCRdb kept only the in-frame ones, dropping some. The profile covers 220,000 or so clones, with 75% to 85% appearing a single time and less than 3% taken by the ten largest. Sequenced input: PBMCs. The origin of the receptors is a woman aged 40-49 years in good health and CMV-seronegative.

As DNA, the CDR3 is TGTGCCAGCAGTCCCCTGGACAGGGCGGCAGATACGCAGTATTTT. Its translation: CASSPLDRAADTQYF. This chain joins TRBV27 and TRBJ2-3; 8 bases match TRBD1. Per the germline V gene, CDR1 is MNHEY and CDR2 is SMNVEV (reference sequence). The CDR3 runs to 15 residues. J lost 4 bases, V lost 5 bases, and 8 bases had no gene match.

V gene TRBV30 combines with J gene TRBJ1-2; D gene uncertain. This CDR3 comprises 12 residues. The V gene lost 5 bases and the J gene lost 4 bases, with 11 bases spanning the gap. Germline loops: CDR1 GTSNPN, CDR2 SVGIG (reference sequence). The CDR3 DNA reads TGTGCCTGGCGGAGCCACCTCTATGGCTACACCTTC. The encoded protein is CAWRSHLYGYTF.

CDR3 sequence (DNA): TGTGCCAGCAGTTTTTTGGGGGGGACGAACACCGGGGAGCTGTTTTTT. It translates to CASSFLGGTNTGELFF. The V and J genes are TRBV27 and TRBJ2-2; 7 nucleotides align to TRBD2. V gave up 3 bases and J gave up 0 bases; unmatched junction bases: 4. Per the germline V gene, CDR1 is MNHEY and CDR2 is SMNVEV (reference sequence). This CDR3 comprises 16 residues.

This chain connects TRBV27 to TRBJ1-5; TRBD1 might be the D (5 bases). This CDR3 contains 14 residues. V shed 2 bases and J shed 9 bases, with 14 bases lying between them. From germline, CDR1 is MNHEY and CDR2 SMNVEV (reference sequence). CDR3 bases: TGTGCCAGCAGTTTAGGGGCGGGATTAGGGCCCCAGCATTTT. Protein: CASSLGAGLGPQHF.

The chain joins TRBV27 to TRBJ2-3; tentative D call: TRBD1 (5 bases). The CDR3 is made up of 19 amino acids. CDR1 and CDR2 (germline): MNHEY, SMNVEV (reference sequence). Trimming left V 2 bases short and J 5 bases short, with 26 bases between. The CDR3 DNA reads TGTGCCAGCAGTTTACCCCCAGGGCCGCCAGCCGTACGCCTAGATACGCAGTATTTT. Translation: CASSLPPGPPAVRLDTQYF.

The rearrangement links TRBV27 to TRBJ2-7; D ambiguous. CDR3 length: 13 residues. Germline-derived CDR1 and CDR2 are MNHEY and SMNVEV (reference sequence). Trimming pared 1 base from V and 3 bases from J, leaving 7 bases between. CDR3 in DNA: TGTGCCAGCAGTTTATTCCCCCACTACGAGCAGTACTTC. As protein: CASSLFPHYEQYF.

The chain recombines TRBV5-1 with TRBJ1-4; D remains unclear. Trimming took off 1 base at V and 8 bases at J, with 12 bases between the two ends. CDR1 and CDR2 (germline): SGHRS, YFSETQ. This CDR3 is built from 14 residues. The DNA for the CDR3 is TGCGCCAGCAGCTTGAGAGACATTGGGGAAAAACTGTTTTTT. It codes for CASSLRDIGEKLFF. Complete variable domain (other parts from reference TRBV5-1 and TRBJ1-4): KAGVTQTPRYLIKTRGQQVTLSCSPISGHRSVSWYQQTPGQGLQFLFEYFSETQRNKGNFPGRFSGRQFSNSRSEMNVSTLELGDSALYLCASSLRDIGEKLFFGSGTQLSVL.

V gene TRBV7-9 combines with J gene TRBJ2-6; D gene uncertain. Trimming cost V 9 bases and J 0 bases, with 18 bases left between them. The CDR3 has 17 amino acids. Germline loops: CDR1 SEHNR, CDR2 FQNEAQ (reference sequence). CDR3 residues: CASTNRLTDSGANVLTF. The CDR3 coding sequence is TGTGCCAGTACCAACCGGTTGACTGACTCTGGGGCCAACGTCCTGACTTTC. Drawing the rest from reference TRBV7-9 and TRBJ2-6, the complete variable domain is DTGVSQNPRHKITKRGQNVTFRCDPISEHNRLYWYRQTLGQGPEFLTYFQNEAQLEKSRLLSDRFSAERPKGSFSTLEIQRTEQGDSAMYLCASTNRLTDSGANVLTFGAGSRLTVL.

V is TRBV5-1 and J is TRBJ2-7, with D tentatively TRBD1 (5 bases). Between the trimmed V and J ends, which lost 0 bases and 6 bases, there was a span of 10 bases. The CDR3 has 13 residues. CDR1 and CDR2 from the germline V gene are SGHRS and YFSETQ. The DNA of the CDR3 is TGCGCCAGCAGCTTGGGACAGACCGTCGAGCAGTACTTC. Residues: CASSLGQTVEQYF.

This chain connects TRBV4-1 to TRBJ2-1; D possibly corresponds to TRBD2 (6 bases). Trimming cost V 1 base and J 2 bases, with 12 bases left between them. Germline loops: CDR1 MGHRA, CDR2 YSYEKL. The CDR3 covers 16 residues. Here the CDR3 reads CASSQVPGVAYNEQFF. In DNA form, the CDR3 reads TGCGCCAGCAGCCAAGTCCCGGGAGTAGCCTACAATGAGCAGTTCTTC.

The genes are TRBV19 and TRBJ1-2; 9 bases align to TRBD1. The germline V gene encodes CDR1 LNHDA and CDR2 SQIVND (reference sequence). This CDR3 has 14 residues. Trimming removed 4 bases from V and 8 bases from J; junction bases left unmatched: 8. The CDR3 bases are TGTGCCAGTAGTACCACAGGGGGCGCGACGGGCTACACCTTC. It yields the protein CASSTTGGATGYTF.

The chain couples TRBV28 to TRBJ2-7, with D maybe TRBD1 (5 bases). The CDR3 consists of 11 residues. Trimming pared 6 bases from V and 3 bases from J, leaving 6 bases between. Germline V gives CDR1 MDHEN, CDR2 SYDVKM. CDR3 sequence reads: CASRDNYEQYF. For the CDR3, the DNA is TGTGCCAGCAGGGACAACTACGAGCAGTACTTC.

Notes on this clone: An end of the junction differs from the germline gene, which may be a read error. This chain links TRBV7-9 with TRBJ2-2; 9 bases align to TRBD2. CDR3 length: 18 residues. Germline V gene data show CDR1 as SEHNR and CDR2 as FQNEAQ (reference sequence). The CDR3 DNA reads as TGTTCCAGCAGCTTAGGTGCTTGGACTAGCGCCCAAGGCGGGGAGCTGTTTTTT. Protein: CSSSLGAWTSAQGGELFF. The full variable domain, its missing parts supplied by reference TRBV7-9 and TRBJ2-2, is DTGVSQNPRHKITKRGQNVTFRCDPISEHNRLYWYRQTLGQGPEFLTYFQNEAQLEKSRLLSDRFSAERPKGSFSTLEIQRTEQGDSAMYLCSSSLGAWTSAQGGELFFGEGSRLTVL.

The table lists this clone with a few counts. V gene TRBV27 combines with J gene TRBJ1-4; 9 bases line up with TRBD1. V dropped 5 bases and J dropped 8; count of bases not matched to a gene: 9. The CDR3 is 15 residues long. CDR1 and CDR2 (germline): MNHEY, SMNVEV (reference sequence). The CDR3 protein is CASSARTGVFEKLFF. In nucleotides, the CDR3 is TGTGCCAGCAGTGCCAGGACAGGGGTCTTCGAAAAACTGTTTTTT.